This T cell receptor (beta chain) was sequenced in a study of CD8 T cells in ankylosing spondylitis. As regards this clonotype: Its antigen is unidentified.

With molecular barcodes, quantitative 5'-RACE was used to make the TCR beta libraries. Using its own MiXCR run on the 5' RACE reads, TCRdb lists one record per CDR3 protein. Of approximately 440,000 distinct CDR3 sequences listed, about 15% are singletons. The germline V gene encodes CDR1 LGHDT and CDR2 YNNKEL (reference sequence). Trimming at V came to 6 bases and at J to 3 bases, leaving 4 bases not matched to a gene. This CDR3 is built from 13 residues. Findings and limits, study-wide: A motif in TCR beta, a set of roughly eight highly homologous variants, appeared characteristic of ankylosing spondylitis blood. Certain motif variants had earlier been reported in reactive arthritis synovial fluid and blood.

This chain links TRBV3-1 with TRBJ2-7, with 8 bases that match TRBD1. Material: blood, either unsorted or a sorted T cell fraction (not recorded which). The receptor was isolated from a male donor with ankylosing spondylitis. In DNA form, the CDR3 reads TGTGCCAGCAGTCGACAGGGGTTCTACGAGCAGTACTTC. It translates to CASSRQGFYEQYF.